Below, 18 T cell receptor beta chains from the same sample are listed, as sequenced in a study of T cells after yellow fever vaccination. Each CDR3 protein gets one entry after TCRdb re-called the 5' RACE reads with MiXCR. Of over 200,000 distinct CDR3 sequences in the sample, approximately 6.7% were seen once. Material: CD4+ T cells sorted from PBMCs, obtained on the day of the yellow fever booster vaccination. All receptors derive from a man in his thirties or forties who received the YFV17D yellow fever vaccine.

In this sample, this clonotype turned up a few times. The chain carries TRBV7-2 and TRBJ2-3; unclear D gene. The germline CDR1 and CDR2 sequences are SGHTA and FQGNSA. The CDR3 is 15 residues long. The V end lost 8 bases, the J end lost 5 bases, and 20 bases lay between the germline ends. Here the CDR3 DNA reads TGTGCCAGCGTACTCAGCGCCAATCCGATAGATACGCAGTATTTT. It encodes CASVLSANPIDTQYF.

The genes are TRBV7-2 and TRBJ1-1; a weak D match, TRBD1 (5 bases). This CDR3 comprises 15 residues. CDR1 and CDR2 (germline): SGHTA, FQGNSA. Trimming left V 4 bases short and J 1 base short, with 13 bases between. In nucleotides, the CDR3 is TGTGCCAGCAGCTCATATGTGGGGCCGAACACTGAAGCTTTCTTT. Translating it yields CASSSYVGPNTEAFF.

The rearrangement joins TRBV12-3 or TRBV12-4 to TRBJ2-6, with D maybe TRBD2 (6 bases). This CDR3 region has 14 residues. Trimming took 10 bases from V and 0 from J, leaving 10 bases between them. CDR3 DNA sequence: TGTGCCACGGGACTCCACTCTGGGGCCAACGTCCTGACTTTC. Translating it yields CATGLHSGANVLTF.

This chain uses TRBV7-7 with TRBJ2-5; no clear D gene. Germline loops: CDR1 SSHAT, CDR2 FNYEAQ (reference sequence). CDR3 length: 14 residues. V was cut by 2 bases and J by 1 base, with 8 bases left in between. The CDR3 region has the DNA TGTGCCAGCAGCTTACATCAGATCCAAGAGACCCAGTACTTC. Translating it yields CASSLHQIQETQYF. The variable domain in full, with the rest retrieved from reference TRBV7-7 and TRBJ2-5, is GAGVSQSPRYKVTKRGQDVTLRCDPISSHATLYWYQQALGQGPEFLTYFNYEAQPDKSGLPSDRFSAERPEGSISTLTIQRTEQRDSAMYRCASSLHQIQETQYFGPGTRLLVL.

This chain joins TRBV19 and TRBJ1-1; TRBD1 matches 7 bases. Germline V gene sequence: CDR1 LNHDA, CDR2 SQIVND (reference sequence). The CDR3 covers 13 residues. J lost 4 bases, V lost 5 bases, and 4 bases had no gene match. The DNA of the CDR3 is TGTGCCAGTAGTCCGCAGGGGGGCACTGAAGCTTTCTTT. Protein sequence: CASSPQGGTEAFF.

This clonotype came up many times. The chain uses TRBV4-1 and TRBJ2-1; maybe TRBD1 (6 bases). CDR1 and CDR2 from the germline V gene are MGHRA and YSYEKL. This CDR3 region has 16 residues. V lost 1 base to trimming and J lost 9 bases, with 19 bases between them. CDR3 nucleotide sequence: TGCGCCAGCAGCCAAGGACTACTAGGTGGGGGCGGTGAGCAGTTCTTC. Its protein product is CASSQGLLGGGGEQFF.

In its sample, this clonotype was seen a few times. The rearrangement links TRBV6-2 or TRBV6-3 to TRBJ2-1, with no clear D. There are 13 residues in the CDR3. With 2 bases removed from V and 1 base from J, the gap between germline ends came to 3 bases. Germline V gene lookup returns CDR1 MNHEY and CDR2 SVGEGT. CDR3 nucleotides: TGTGCCAGCAGTTACGTGTCCTACAATGAGCAGTTCTTC. Translating it yields CASSYVSYNEQFF.

In its sample, this clonotype was seen a few times. The genes are TRBV10-3 and TRBJ2-5; 11 bases agree with TRBD1. The junction had 7 bases not matched to a gene; V was cut back by 3 bases and J by 4 bases. Germline CDR1 and CDR2: ENHRY and SYGVKD. This CDR3 is 16 amino acids long. The CDR3 region is CAISDYRDRGGETQYF. In DNA, the CDR3 is TGTGCCATCAGTGACTATCGGGACAGGGGGGGAGAGACCCAGTACTTC.

DNA for the CDR3: TGCGCCAGCAGCCGGCCCTTTGGGGATACGCAGTATTTT. Translating it yields CASSRPFGDTQYF. This sequence joins TRBV4-1 and TRBJ2-3; D is ambiguous. Trimming removed 4 bases at V and 6 bases at J, with 11 bases between. Germline V lookup: CDR1 MGHRA, CDR2 YSYEKL. The CDR3 totals 13 residues.

This clonotype was counted ten times or more. This chain uses TRBV12-3 or TRBV12-4 with TRBJ2-1; 7 nucleotides line up with TRBD2. The J segment lost 4 bases and the V segment lost 6 bases, leaving 9 bases of the junction unmatched. The CDR3 is 15 amino acids. In DNA, the CDR3 is TGTGCCAGCAGACCGCGGGGGTACCAATACAATGAGCAGTTCTTC. It is translated as CASRPRGYQYNEQFF.

This clonotype occurred many times. J is TRBJ2-1 and V is TRBV12-3 or TRBV12-4, with D perhaps given as TRBD1 or TRBD2 (5 bases each). CDR3 length: 13 amino acids. Trimming removed 7 bases from V and 13 bases from J, with 20 bases in between. The CDR3 here is CASNTDPWGSQFF. DNA of the CDR3: TGTGCCAGCAACACCGATCCCTGGGGGAGTCAGTTCTTC.

This clonotype was picked up a small number of times. The V gene is TRBV20-1, the J gene TRBJ1-5, with a possible D match to TRBD1 (6 bases). Per germline, CDR1 DFQATT and CDR2 SNEGSKA (reference sequence). CDR3 length: 13 amino acids. With 6 bases removed from V and 3 bases from J, the gap between germline ends came to 12 bases. The CDR3 DNA follows: TGCAGTGCCACGGACAGCGTCAATCAGCCCCAGCATTTT. Its protein product is CSATDSVNQPQHF.

In its sample, this clonotype was seen many times. This sequence joins TRBV20-1 and TRBJ1-5; D remains unclear. V was cut by 3 bases and J by 0 bases, with 12 bases left in between. Germline-derived CDR1 and CDR2 are DFQATT and SNEGSKA (reference sequence). The CDR3 runs to 15 residues. The CDR3 DNA reads TGCAGTGCTAGTTCGGTCTCAAATAGCAATCAGCCCCAGCATTTT. This codes for CSASSVSNSNQPQHF.

This clonotype appeared a few times. The V and J genes are TRBV20-1 and TRBJ2-5; 8 bases line up with TRBD2. Trimming cost V 0 bases and J 3 bases; bases outside gene matches: 6. Germline values: CDR1 DFQATT, CDR2 SNEGSKA (reference sequence). This CDR3 comprises 15 residues. CDR3 region: CSARDLAGYEETQYF. CDR3 sequence (DNA): TGCAGTGCTAGAGATCTAGCGGGTTATGAAGAGACCCAGTACTTC.

Many counts were recorded for this clonotype. V and J are TRBV6-2 or TRBV6-3 and TRBJ2-5; D is ambiguous. Trimming pared 5 bases from V and 4 bases from J, leaving 11 bases between. CDR3 length: 13 amino acids. The germline V gene encodes CDR1 MNHEY and CDR2 SVGEGT. CDR3 nucleotides: TGTGCCAGCAGTAGAAATAGTCGAGAGACCCAGTACTTC. This translates into CASSRNSRETQYF.

In this sample, this clonotype turned up many times. The DNA of the CDR3 is TGTGCCAGCAGCGTAGGCGGGAAGAACACCGGGGAGCTGTTTTTT. Its translation is CASSVGGKNTGELFF. This sequence joins TRBV9 and TRBJ2-2, with D perhaps TRBD2 (6 bases). The CDR3 is made up of 15 amino acids. Germline V gives CDR1 SGDLS, CDR2 YYNGEE. V was cut by 0 bases and J by 1 base, with 7 bases left in between.

Here the CDR3 DNA reads TGCGCCAGCAGCGAGCCCGGAGGGGACACTGAAGCTTTCTTT. It specifies CASSEPGGDTEAFF. This chain links TRBV5-1 with TRBJ1-1, with D possibly matching TRBD1 (5 bases). The V gene lost 4 bases and the J gene lost 3 bases, with 13 bases spanning the gap. CDR3 length equals 14 residues. Germline CDR1 SGHRS, CDR2 YFSETQ.

The V gene is TRBV5-1, the J gene TRBJ2-2, with D perhaps TRBD2 (5 bases). V gave up 9 bases and J gave up 2 bases, with 14 bases separating them. CDR1 is SGHRS and CDR2 is YFSETQ in the germline V gene. This CDR3 contains 14 residues. DNA of the CDR3: TGCGCCACCTCGACTATCGGTAACACCGGGGAGCTGTTTTTT. Its protein product is CATSTIGNTGELFF.